These T cell receptor beta chains were read from a single sample in a study of cytomegalovirus exposure and HLA in healthy donors. TCRdb keeps only in-frame clones here, not all; method: immunoSEQ multiplex PCR. The sample has 200,000 or so clones, 75% to 90% seen once; the top ten hold around 1.4%. The sample was PBMCs. The receptors here all came from a man aged 25 to 40 in good health and CMV-seronegative. The CDR3 runs from the conserved cysteine through the conserved F or W. A clone size is listed for some rows: how often the clone was seen (once, few, many), or a class if it is expanded.

j_gene: TRBJ2-5
abundance: -
v_gene: TRBV5-1
CDR3aa: CASSLAERQETQYF

j_gene: TRBJ2-7
abundance: -
v_gene: TRBV7-2
CDR3aa: CASSLKPGTGVYEQYF

j_gene: TRBJ2-7
abundance: once
v_gene: TRBV5-1
CDR3aa: CASSYETGGEQYF

j_gene: TRBJ1-3
abundance: -
v_gene: TRBV11-2
CDR3aa: CASSPTVSGNTIYF

j_gene: TRBJ1-4
abundance: -
v_gene: TRBV5-6
CDR3aa: CASSPYRGREKLFF

j_gene: TRBJ1-6
abundance: -
v_gene: TRBV7-9
CDR3aa: CASSPGTGQRSPLHF

j_gene: TRBJ1-2
abundance: once
v_gene: TRBV10-3
CDR3aa: CAISARDRGGNGYTF

j_gene: TRBJ2-1
abundance: once
v_gene: TRBV25-1
CDR3aa: CASSEISRNEQFF

j_gene: TRBJ1-4
abundance: -
v_gene: TRBV6-6
CDR3aa: CASSSGGGEKLFF

j_gene: TRBJ2-5
abundance: -
v_gene: TRBV7-9
CDR3aa: CASSPRGLAGRGGETQYF

j_gene: TRBJ2-5
abundance: -
v_gene: TRBV2
CDR3aa: CASSPGTGHQETQYF

j_gene: TRBJ2-5
abundance: -
v_gene: TRBV5-1
CDR3aa: CASTEYQETQYF

j_gene: TRBJ2-1
abundance: -
v_gene: TRBV4-3
CDR3aa: CASSQGGVLSYNEQFF

j_gene: TRBJ1-3
abundance: -
v_gene: TRBV4-1
CDR3aa: CASSHTRPRSSGNTIYF

j_gene: TRBJ1-2
abundance: -
v_gene: TRBV7-2
CDR3aa: CASTDRDNLNYGYTF

j_gene: TRBJ1-2
abundance: once
v_gene: TRBV28
CDR3aa: CASRPGTAYGYTF

j_gene: TRBJ1-4
abundance: -
v_gene: TRBV2
CDR3aa: CASSVDRGAEKLFF

j_gene: TRBJ1-4
abundance: -
v_gene: TRBV5-4
CDR3aa: CASSLGQNREKLFF

j_gene: TRBJ2-1
abundance: -
v_gene: TRBV7-9
CDR3aa: CASSGEGKLRHEQFF

j_gene: TRBJ1-6
abundance: -
v_gene: TRBV5-6
CDR3aa: CASSLETADNSPLHF

j_gene: TRBJ1-1
abundance: -
v_gene: TRBV30
CDR3aa: CAWIQATRNTEAFF

j_gene: TRBJ2-5
abundance: -
v_gene: TRBV7-2
CDR3aa: CASSLDRAETQYF

j_gene: TRBJ1-1
abundance: -
v_gene: TRBV5-1
CDR3aa: CASSLDRVEAFF

j_gene: TRBJ1-1
abundance: -
v_gene: TRBV18
CDR3aa: CASSPKKTENTEAFF

j_gene: TRBJ2-1
abundance: -
v_gene: TRBV4-1
CDR3aa: CASSQVSGSYNEQFF

j_gene: TRBJ1-1
abundance: -
v_gene: TRBV5-1
CDR3aa: CASSDQIPGGNTEAFF

j_gene: TRBJ1-2
abundance: once
v_gene: TRBV7-9
CDR3aa: CASSLVPGPGGGYTF

j_gene: TRBJ2-3
abundance: -
v_gene: TRBV7-2
CDR3aa: CASSLRGGTGSTDTQYF

j_gene: TRBJ1-1
abundance: -
v_gene: TRBV7-2
CDR3aa: CASSLVPGAEAFF

j_gene: TRBJ2-7
abundance: -
v_gene: TRBV4-1
CDR3aa: CASSQGVAGGREQYF

j_gene: TRBJ2-2
abundance: -
v_gene: TRBV7-6
CDR3aa: CASTAGQIGTGELFF

j_gene: TRBJ2-1
abundance: -
v_gene: TRBV19
CDR3aa: CASSTLAGAYNEQFF

j_gene: TRBJ1-1
abundance: -
v_gene: TRBV9
CDR3aa: CASSVVTVFTEAFF

j_gene: TRBJ1-4
abundance: -
v_gene: TRBV10-3
CDR3aa: CAISGQNEKLFF

j_gene: TRBJ1-6
abundance: few
v_gene: TRBV7-9
CDR3aa: CASSSQGRANSPLHF

j_gene: TRBJ1-1
abundance: -
v_gene: TRBV30
CDR3aa: CAWRLTGLNTEAFF

j_gene: TRBJ1-5
abundance: once
v_gene: TRBV11-2
CDR3aa: CASSLDGTGNQPQHF

j_gene: TRBJ2-3
abundance: -
v_gene: TRBV14
CDR3aa: CASSQDVSSTDTQYF

j_gene: TRBJ2-7
abundance: -
v_gene: TRBV6-1
CDR3aa: CASSGLLAESSYEQYF

j_gene: TRBJ2-7
abundance: -
v_gene: TRBV29-1
CDR3aa: CSVEDKDRGYEQYF

j_gene: TRBJ1-1
abundance: -
v_gene: TRBV6-5
CDR3aa: CASEQQGIGGTEAFF

j_gene: TRBJ2-7
abundance: -
v_gene: TRBV2
CDR3aa: CASKAGTSVGSSYEQYF

j_gene: TRBJ2-7
abundance: -
v_gene: TRBV19
CDR3aa: CASSIRQSYERYF

j_gene: TRBJ1-4
abundance: -
v_gene: TRBV28
CDR3aa: CASSLFATGWGTNEKLFF

j_gene: TRBJ2-3
abundance: -
v_gene: TRBV27
CDR3aa: CASRGLPQPDTQYF

j_gene: TRBJ1-1
abundance: -
v_gene: TRBV6-5
CDR3aa: CASSYKGDTEAFF

j_gene: TRBJ2-5
abundance: -
v_gene: TRBV15
CDR3aa: CATSSRLDREETQYF

j_gene: TRBJ1-6
abundance: -
v_gene: TRBV14
CDR3aa: CASSHGTGGSPLHF

j_gene: TRBJ1-1
abundance: few
v_gene: TRBV30
CDR3aa: CAWSDPPYGWGGAGGSEAFF

j_gene: TRBJ1-5
abundance: -
v_gene: TRBV6-5
CDR3aa: CASSRDRGPNQPQHF